The TCR beta chain under discussion was sequenced for a study of T cell changes during pregnancy in multiple sclerosis. V was pared by 3 bases and J by 6 bases, with 6 bases of the junction left unmatched. CDR3 length: 14 residues. CDR1 and CDR2 from the germline V gene are SNHLY and FYNNEI. Assay: immunoSEQ multiplex PCR; the TCRdb copy retains only in-frame clones and omits some. The sample lists 75,000 to 100,000 clones, roughly 91% occurring once. This clone was counted only a few times. The sample in question was peripheral blood, obtained after pregnancy. The V gene is TRBV2, the J gene TRBJ1-2, with TRBD1 identical over 8 bases. This clonotype originated in a female donor in good health, enrolled as a control in a pregnancy study. DNA for the CDR3: TGTGCCAGCAGTGACCGGGACAGGCTAGATGGCTACACCTTC. It codes for CASSDRDRLDGYTF. Complete variable domain (other parts from reference TRBV2 and TRBJ1-2): EPEVTQTPSHQVTQMGQEVILRCVPISNHLYFYWYRQILGQKVEFLVSFYNNEISEKSEIFDDQFSVERPDGSNFTLKIRSTKLEDSAMYFCASSDRDRLDGYTFGSGTRLTVV.